The 10 T cell receptor beta chains below all came from one sample that was sequenced in a study of regulatory T cells in long-lasting Graves disease. The time point here: persistent/refractory GD, antithyroid drugs over 5 years with positive TRAb. Following extraction of RNA from PBMCs, that RNA was used to make the TCR library. Arm-PCR of CDR3 regions with iRepertoire HTBI primers generated TCR beta libraries. TCRdb re-analysed the multiplex PCR reads in MiXCR, keeping a single row per CDR3 protein. This sample has 700,000 or so distinct CDR3 sequences, with about 30% found just once. Specimen: peripheral blood mononuclear cells (PBMCs), collected when the disease was refractory, from a patient treated with antithyroid drugs. The receptors shown here come from a female donor with Graves disease.

The chain combines TRBV30 with TRBJ1-2; tentative D call: TRBD1 (6 bases). Germline CDR1 is GTSNPN and CDR2 is SVGIG (reference sequence). This CDR3 is 14 amino acids long. V was cut by 1 base and J by 8 bases, with 17 bases left in between. As DNA, the CDR3 is TGTGCCTGGAGTGACAGTCAGGGGTGGCGCGGCTACACCTTC. This encodes CAWSDSQGWRGYTF.

The J gene is TRBJ2-7, the V gene TRBV10-3, with TRBD2 matching 12 bases. The CDR3 length is 14 residues. V trimming: 2 bases; J trimming: 4 bases; junction bases outside the gene matches: 0. Germline V lookup: CDR1 ENHRY, CDR2 SYGVKD. The CDR3 sequence is CAISETSGRYEQYF. As DNA, the CDR3 is TGTGCCATCAGTGAGACTAGCGGGAGGTACGAGCAGTACTTC.

The chain uses TRBV7-9 and TRBJ2-2; 7 bases agree with TRBD1. Per the germline V gene, CDR1 is SEHNR and CDR2 is FQNEAQ (reference sequence). With 5 bases clipped from V and 6 bases from J, the junction kept 6 bases outside the gene matches. The CDR3 has 14 amino acids. The CDR3 region is CASSLDREAGELFF. DNA for the CDR3: TGTGCCAGCAGCCTAGACAGGGAAGCCGGGGAGCTGTTTTTT.

This rearrangement joins TRBV5-1 to TRBJ1-1, with 8 bases lining up with TRBD1. The CDR3 runs to 17 residues. V lost 0 bases, J lost 4 bases, and 11 bases stayed unmatched. CDR1 SGHRS and CDR2 YFSETQ come from the germline V gene. The CDR3 region is CASSLVPGGGLGTEAFF. The CDR3 coding sequence is TGCGCCAGCAGCTTGGTGCCAGGGGGCGGCCTAGGCACTGAAGCTTTCTTT.

This clonotype was seen more than once but under ten times. The J gene is TRBJ1-1, the V gene TRBV11-2; 7 bases match TRBD1. J lost 3 bases, V lost 5 bases, and 9 bases had no gene match. The CDR3 consists of 15 residues. From germline, CDR1 is SGHAT and CDR2 FQNNGV. The chain's CDR3 is CASSITGASDTEAFF. The CDR3 DNA follows: TGTGCCAGCAGCATTACAGGGGCCTCGGACACTGAAGCTTTCTTT.

This chain links TRBV20-1 with TRBJ1-2, with D unresolved. CDR1 and CDR2 (germline): DFQATT, SNEGSKA (reference sequence). Trimming shortened V by 2 bases and J by 8 bases, and 18 bases separated the two germline ends. The CDR3 spans 14 residues. This chain's CDR3 is CSARLVRNLQGYTF. The CDR3 nucleotides are TGCAGTGCTAGACTAGTGCGGAACCTCCAGGGCTACACCTTC.

This clonotype was seen a few times. This chain joins TRBV12-3 or TRBV12-4 and TRBJ2-7, with 14 bases matching TRBD2. J lost 4 bases, V lost 0 bases, and 8 bases had no gene match. The CDR3 contains 18 residues. CDR3 nucleotide sequence: TGTGCCAGCAGTTTAGCGGGGTGGGGACTAGCGGGAGATTACGAGCAGTACTTC. Translated, it gives CASSLAGWGLAGDYEQYF.

This clonotype has a handful of counts. The V gene is TRBV19, the J gene TRBJ1-5; weak D call: TRBD1 (6 bases). The V gene lost 6 bases and the J gene lost 2 bases, with 14 bases spanning the gap. Germline lookup yields CDR1 LNHDA and CDR2 SQIVND (reference sequence). The CDR3 loop spans 15 amino acids. CDR3 residues: CASSGQPWGNQPQHF. The CDR3 nucleotides are TGTGCCAGTAGCGGACAGCCCTGGGGCAATCAGCCCCAGCATTTT.

This clonotype has at least ten counts. V and J are TRBV12-3 or TRBV12-4 and TRBJ1-1, with a tentative D call TRBD1 (5 bases). CDR3 size: 14 residues. Trimming took 7 bases from V and 0 from J, leaving 12 bases between them. This chain's CDR3 is CASTPGRMNTEAFF. CDR3 DNA sequence: TGTGCCAGCACGCCGGGACGGATGAACACTGAAGCTTTCTTT.

This chain uses TRBV30 with TRBJ2-2, with TRBD2 identical over 7 bases. The CDR3 sequence is 14 residues long. The V and J ends lost 6 bases and 7 bases, in that order; junction bases with no gene match: 11. Germline V gives CDR1 GTSNPN, CDR2 SVGIG (reference sequence). DNA of the CDR3: TGTGCCTGCCTTCTAGCGGACTTCGGCGGGGAGCTGTTTTTT. Its protein product is CACLLADFGGELFF.